This T cell receptor (beta chain) emerged from a study of post-analysis software for immune sequencing data. Overall study findings and caveats: With TRBV5-6, TRBV5-1 and TRBV20-1 included, 5 or 6 TRBV segments were more frequent in patients than in controls.

Details on this clonotype: Its cognate antigen is unknown.

V dropped 4 bases and J dropped 3; count of bases not matched to a gene: 4. The CDR3 is 15 residues long. Germline V gives CDR1 SGHRS, CDR2 YFSETQ. Carried by the TCR beta cDNA libraries were unique molecular identifiers. T cells numbering about 0.85 to 11 million yielded some 500,000 cDNA molecules. TCRdb itself ran the PCR reads through MiXCR, one entry per CDR3 protein. The data hold 740,000 or so distinct CDR3 sequences, with roughly 58% observed a single time. The receptor's source is a girl aged 10 to 17 with multiple sclerosis. This chain connects TRBV5-1 to TRBJ1-1; 12 bases are shared with TRBD1. The specimen sequenced was blood. This CDR3 is CASSRDRGRDTEAFF. The CDR3 DNA reads TGCGCCAGCAGCCGGGACAGGGGGCGGGACACTGAAGCTTTCTTT.